This T cell receptor (beta chain) stems from a study of cytomegalovirus exposure and HLA in healthy donors. The donors were members of the validation cohort comprising approximately 110 subjects, separate from the approximately 630-subject first cohort. Assay: immunoSEQ multiplex PCR; the TCRdb copy retains only in-frame clones and omits some. This table holds hundreds of thousands of clones, 90% found once. Of note for this clone: What it binds is not known.

General study findings and limits: Both high specificity and high sensitivity reportedly marked the classifier's diagnosis of cytomegalovirus status.

The source is a woman aged 25 to 39 in good health and CMV-seronegative. Sequenced material: PBMCs.

The CDR3 DNA reads TGTGCCAGCACAGCTGGGACCGACTACCTTAATGAAAAACTGTTTTTT. This sequence encodes CASTAGTDYLNEKLFF. The V and J genes are TRBV4-2 and TRBJ1-4, with D possibly being TRBD1 (5 bases). The CDR3 covers 16 residues. Trimming took 7 bases from V and 4 from J, leaving 19 bases between them. Germline CDR1 is LGHNA and CDR2 is YNFKEQ.